These 29 T cell receptor beta chains originate from one sample sequenced in a study of T cell changes during pregnancy in multiple sclerosis. Measured with immunoSEQ multiplex PCR; TCRdb has only the in-frame clones, and not every one. This sample has 80,000 to 95,000 clones; roughly 95% occur once, and the top ten carry around 1.1%. The specimen comprised peripheral blood, sampled in the second trimester of pregnancy. The origin of the receptors is a female donor with multiple sclerosis, enrolled in a pregnancy study.

This clone showed up just a few times. The chain is built from TRBV6-1 and TRBJ2-3, with D possibly TRBD1 on 7 matching bases. V lost 1 base, J lost 1 base, and 9 bases lay in between. Per the germline V gene, CDR1 is MNHNS and CDR2 is SASEGT. This CDR3 has 15 amino acids. CDR3 DNA sequence: TGTGCCAGCAGTGAAGGCGGGACAGGCACAGATACGCAGTATTTT. This gives the protein CASSEGGTGTDTQYF.

The CDR3 DNA is TGTGCCAGTAGGGCCAGGGGTCGGGTCTATGGCTACACCTTC. This gives the protein CASRARGRVYGYTF. The chain links TRBV19 to TRBJ1-2, with D perhaps matching TRBD1 (6 bases). Trimming left V 6 bases short and J 4 bases short, with 15 bases between. Germline CDR1 LNHDA, CDR2 SQIVND (reference sequence). CDR3 length equals 14 residues.

V is TRBV19 and J is TRBJ2-1; D ambiguous. The V gene lost 7 bases and the J gene lost 8 bases, with 9 bases spanning the gap. The CDR3 sequence is 11 residues long. Germline V gene data show CDR1 as LNHDA and CDR2 as SQIVND (reference sequence). This CDR3 is CASTIQDEQFF. The CDR3 DNA is TGTGCCAGTACAATCCAGGATGAGCAGTTCTTC.

This clone showed up just once. The chain uses TRBV7-8 and TRBJ2-7; D not certain. This CDR3 spans 11 amino acids. Germline CDR1 is SGHVS and CDR2 is FQNEAQ. Trimming cost V 4 bases and J 3 bases, with 4 bases left between them. CDR3 in amino acids: CASSSNYEQYF. CDR3 bases: TGTGCCAGCAGCTCAAACTACGAGCAGTACTTC.

The V and J genes are TRBV18 and TRBJ2-7; 8 bases agree with TRBD2. The length of the CDR3 is 13 residues. In germline, CDR1 is KGHSH, CDR2 LQKENI. Trimming at V came to 6 bases and at J to 7 bases, leaving 8 bases not matched to a gene. The CDR3 loop reads CASSPGGAREQYF. CDR3 sequence (DNA): TGTGCCAGCTCCCCCGGGGGGGCGAGGGAGCAGTACTTC.

The chain links TRBV27 to TRBJ2-1, with 9 bases lining up with TRBD2. The V segment lost 8 bases and the J segment 3 bases; nucleotides outside the gene matches: 5. CDR1 and CDR2 (germline): MNHEY, SMNVEV (reference sequence). CDR3 size: 14 residues. The CDR3, as DNA: TGTGCCAGCCGGGCGGGGGGGGGCTACAATGAGCAGTTCTTC. It specifies CASRAGGGYNEQFF.

The chain couples TRBV5-6 to TRBJ2-7, with a tentative D call TRBD1 (6 bases). The CDR3 is 14 amino acids. Germline CDR1 SGHDT, CDR2 YYEEEE. Trimming left V 4 bases short and J 2 bases short, with 13 bases between. CDR3 in DNA: TGTGCCAGCAGCGGATGGACAGCCCCCTACGAGCAGTACTTC. Encoded protein: CASSGWTAPYEQYF. The variable domain in full, with the rest retrieved from reference TRBV5-6 and TRBJ2-7, is DAGVTQSPTHLIKTRGQQVTLRCSPKSGHDTVSWYQQALGQGPQFIFQYYEEEERQRGNFPDRFSGHQFPNYSSELNVNALLLGDSALYLCASSGWTAPYEQYFGPGTRLTVT.

The rearrangement joins TRBV7-6 to TRBJ2-5; TRBD2 agrees at 10 bases. The CDR3 runs 16 residues. The J segment lost 1 base and the V segment lost 6 bases, leaving 8 bases of the junction unmatched. From germline, CDR1 is SGHVS and CDR2 FNYEAQ. CDR3 in DNA: TGTGCCAGCAGGGATCCTCTAGCGGGAGTCCAAGAGACCCAGTACTTC. Translated: CASRDPLAGVQETQYF.

Points on this clone: One junction end does not reproduce the germline sequence, and a read error may be involved. The rearrangement joins TRBV30 to TRBJ1-1; no clear D gene. Germline V gene data show CDR1 as GTSNPN and CDR2 as SVGIG (reference sequence). This CDR3 is 9 amino acids long. This CDR3 reads CAWSVPPRF. CDR3 DNA: TGTGCCTGGAGTGTGCCACCGCGATTT.

The chain uses TRBV5-1 and TRBJ2-3, with TRBD2 matching over 8 bases. Germline values: CDR1 SGHRS, CDR2 YFSETQ. This CDR3 comprises 15 residues. Unmatched junction bases numbered 7, after V lost 2 bases and J lost 5 bases. The CDR3 region has the DNA TGCGCCAGCAGCTTTCTATGGACTAGCCGAGATACGCAGTATTTT. Its protein product is CASSFLWTSRDTQYF.

The chain combines TRBV2 with TRBJ2-7; D remains unclear. In germline, CDR1 is SNHLY, CDR2 FYNNEI. This CDR3 comprises 12 residues. The V and J ends lost 4 bases and 4 bases respectively, with 8 bases between them. CDR3 nucleotides: TGTGCCAGCAGTGTGTCGAGTTACGAGCAGTACTTC. This gives the protein CASSVSSYEQYF.

The V call is TRBV6-5, the J call TRBJ2-7; a possible D gene is TRBD1 (7 bases). The germline CDR1 and CDR2 sequences are MNHEY and SVGAGI. V lost 9 bases and J lost 7, with 22 bases in between. The CDR3 extends over 14 amino acids. CDR3 sequence: CASKTGTPAGEQYF. The CDR3 nucleotides read TGTGCCAGTAAGACAGGGACCCCTGCGGGGGAGCAGTACTTC.

In this sample, this clone turned up once. This sequence joins TRBV5-1 and TRBJ2-3, with D perhaps matching TRBD2 (5 bases). CDR3 length equals 12 residues. V was clipped by 2 bases and J by 7 bases, with 8 bases between them. The germline V gene has CDR1 SGHRS and CDR2 YFSETQ. The DNA of the CDR3 is TGCGCCAGCAGCTTATCTAGCTATACGCAGTATTTT. It translates to CASSLSSYTQYF.

The V and J genes are TRBV2 and TRBJ2-1, with 11 positions matching TRBD2. There are 16 residues in the CDR3. The V gene's germline CDR1 is SNHLY and CDR2 FYNNEI. V lost 2 bases to trimming and J lost 0 bases; unmatched junction nucleotides: 0. CDR3 in DNA: TGTGCCAGCAGTGAAACTAGCGGGAGCTCCTACAATGAGCAGTTCTTC. Translation gives CASSETSGSSYNEQFF.

The chain joins TRBV7-2 to TRBJ2-5, with D maybe TRBD2 (6 bases). Per the germline V gene, CDR1 is SGHTA and CDR2 is FQGNSA. Trimming cost V 5 bases and J 5 bases, with 18 bases left between them. The CDR3 has 15 amino acids. In DNA, the CDR3 is TGTGCCAGCAGCCCACAATGGGGGGTGCAGGAGACCCAGTACTTC. Its translation is CASSPQWGVQETQYF.

The table lists this clone with a count of one. The chain recombines TRBV28 with TRBJ2-3; D may be TRBD1 (6 bases). The V gene's germline CDR1 is MDHEN and CDR2 SYDVKM. The CDR3 covers 16 residues. Deletions cut 5 bases from V and 0 bases from J, with 15 bases between. The CDR3 nucleotides are TGTGCCAGCAGTCCTCTCGACAGGATTAGCACAGATACGCAGTATTTT. This gives the protein CASSPLDRISTDTQYF. Combining the CDR3 with reference TRBV28 and TRBJ2-3 gives the whole variable domain DVKVTQSSRYLVKRTGEKVFLECVQDMDHENMFWYRQDPGLGLRLIYFSYDVKMKEKGDIPEGYSVSREKKERFSLILESASTNQTSMYLCASSPLDRISTDTQYFGPGTRLTVL.

The chain links TRBV9 to TRBJ2-1; TRBD2 matches at 11 bases. The CDR3 extends over 16 amino acids. J gave up 6 bases and V 0 bases, and 5 bases lay outside the gene matches. Germline CDR1 SGDLS, CDR2 YYNGEE. The CDR3 sequence is CASSVGNSGRGNEQFF. The CDR3 bases are TGTGCCAGCAGCGTAGGCAATAGCGGGAGGGGCAATGAGCAGTTCTTC.

A single count supports this clone. The CDR3 DNA reads TGTGCCAGCAGTCCACGGACACGGGAAGCTTTCTTT. It encodes CASSPRTREAFF. The chain recombines TRBV27 with TRBJ1-1, with D maybe TRBD1 (5 bases). CDR3 length: 12 residues. Germline V gene data show CDR1 as MNHEY and CDR2 as SMNVEV (reference sequence). The V gene lost 5 bases and the J gene lost 8 bases, with 12 bases spanning the gap.

The chain couples TRBV19 to TRBJ1-5; 7 bases agree with TRBD1. Germline lookup yields CDR1 LNHDA and CDR2 SQIVND (reference sequence). Losses at the gene ends were 5 bases for V and 0 bases for J; bases not matched to a gene: 19. This CDR3 has 20 amino acids. The CDR3 loop is CASSGLGTADFLHSNQPQHF. The CDR3, as DNA: TGTGCCAGTAGTGGTTTAGGGACAGCCGACTTTTTACATAGCAATCAGCCCCAGCATTTT.

The CDR3 is CSVEEGLAGVSSGANVLTF. The CDR3, as DNA: TGCAGCGTTGAGGAGGGACTAGCGGGAGTCAGCTCTGGGGCCAACGTCCTGACTTTC. The V call is TRBV29-1, the J call TRBJ2-6, with 14 positions matching TRBD2. The CDR3 contains 19 residues. Germline V gives CDR1 SQVTM, CDR2 ANQGSEA. Germline trimming cut 3 bases from V and 0 bases from J; bases unmatched to any gene: 7.

The V and J genes are TRBV9 and TRBJ2-1; TRBD1 aligns across 9 bases. Germline CDR1 reads SGDLS; CDR2 reads YYNGEE. The CDR3 runs 17 residues. V shed 0 bases, J shed 0 bases, and the junction held 4 bases outside the gene matches. CDR3 protein: CASSVGTGDFSYNEQFF. DNA for the CDR3: TGTGCCAGCAGCGTAGGGACAGGGGACTTCTCCTACAATGAGCAGTTCTTC.

CDR3 protein: CASSPAETEGYTF. CDR3 coding DNA: TGTGCCAGCTCACCGGCGGAGACGGAAGGCTACACCTTC. The chain combines TRBV18 with TRBJ1-2; D call uncertain. Germline CDR1 reads KGHSH; CDR2 reads LQKENI. V shed 3 bases and J shed 8 bases, with 13 bases lying between them. The CDR3 runs to 13 residues.

The gene calls are TRBV9 and TRBJ2-1, with D perhaps TRBD1 (6 bases). From germline, CDR1 is SGDLS and CDR2 YYNGEE. V dropped 6 bases and J dropped 2 bases, with 12 bases sitting between them. The CDR3 runs 14 residues. The CDR3 DNA sequence: TGTGCCAGCAACGGACAGAACCCCTACAATGAGCAGTTCTTC. This sequence encodes CASNGQNPYNEQFF.

The chain is built from TRBV4-2 and TRBJ1-2, with a possible D match to TRBD1 (5 bases). The germline V gene encodes CDR1 LGHNA and CDR2 YNFKEQ. The CDR3 has 15 residues. Trimming shortened V by 4 bases and J by 3 bases, and 15 bases separated the two germline ends. The CDR3 region has the DNA TGTGCCAGCAGCCTTGGACACTCGACCGACTATGGCTACACCTTC. This codes for CASSLGHSTDYGYTF.

The gene calls are TRBV12-5 and TRBJ1-1; TRBD1 agrees at 8 bases. This CDR3 has 13 amino acids. Germline trimming cut 6 bases from V and 5 bases from J; bases unmatched to any gene: 5. Germline loops: CDR1 LGHNT, CDR2 FRNRAP. The CDR3: CASGDRVGTEAFF. As DNA, the CDR3 is TGTGCTAGTGGGGACAGGGTAGGGACTGAAGCTTTCTTT.

CDR3 DNA: TGTGCCAGCAGCTCCCCCCCCCGAGCGGGAGTCCGCTCCTACAATGAGCAGTTCTTC. Translation gives CASSSPPRAGVRSYNEQFF. V usage is TRBV5-4 and J usage is TRBJ2-1; 8 positions match TRBD2. The ends lost 3 bases at V and 0 bases at J; junction bases unmatched: 14. This CDR3 has 19 residues. Germline CDR1 and CDR2: SGHNT and YYREEE (reference sequence). The full variable domain, with the rest looked up from reference TRBV5-4 and TRBJ2-1, is ETGVTQSPTHLIKTRGQQVTLRCSSQSGHNTVSWYQQALGQGPQFIFQYYREEENGRGNFPPRFSGLQFPNYSSELNVNALELDDSALYLCASSSPPRAGVRSYNEQFFGPGTRLTVL.

The chain employs TRBV5-1 and TRBJ2-1, with 8 bases lining up with TRBD2. The CDR3 has 15 residues. Germline trimming cut 4 bases from V and 0 bases from J; bases unmatched to any gene: 3. Germline-derived CDR1 and CDR2 are SGHRS and YFSETQ. The CDR3 nucleotides read TGCGCCAGCAGCGACGGGACTAGCTCCTACAATGAGCAGTTCTTC. It yields the protein CASSDGTSSYNEQFF.

The chain has TRBV5-1 and TRBJ1-1; 8 nucleotides align to TRBD1. Germline-derived CDR1 and CDR2 are SGHRS and YFSETQ. The CDR3 is 14 amino acids. The ends lost 4 bases at V and 3 bases at J; junction bases unmatched: 5. Here the CDR3 reads CASSGGQGYTEAFF. CDR3 bases: TGCGCCAGCAGCGGCGGACAGGGATACACTGAAGCTTTCTTT.

The rearrangement joins TRBV5-1 to TRBJ2-2, with a possible D match to TRBD1 (6 bases). Germline V CDR1 and CDR2: SGHRS, YFSETQ. The CDR3 sequence is 16 residues long. Trimming removed 6 bases from V and 2 bases from J, with 17 bases in between. The CDR3 nucleotides are TGCGCCAGCACCCAAACCGGGACATTAAACACCGGGGAGCTGTTTTTT. Translated, it gives CASTQTGTLNTGELFF.